This T cell receptor beta chain was captured in a study of blood T cell repertoires in COVID-19. Study-level information: From the United States, Italy and Spain came samples of acute and convalescent COVID-19. The analysed material was cDNA or gDNA that came from T cells, B-cell-depleted T cells, or PBMCs.

Germline trimming cut 4 bases from V and 8 bases from J; bases unmatched to any gene: 11. The germline gives CDR1 SGHRS, CDR2 YFSETQ. There are 15 residues in the CDR3. This clone was found a few times. Original methodology: By means of reference gene primer amplification, nucleated cell counts were estimated. Clones were read by immunoSEQ multiplex PCR, and TCRdb kept only the in-frame ones, dropping some. V and J calls and clone size are those listed in that table; D and trimming were worked out from the DNA. The sample records about 49,000 clones, roughly 80% being singletons. The TCR originated in a woman aged 60-75 years with acute or convalescent COVID-19. The chain joins TRBV5-1 to TRBJ1-2; 10 positions agree with TRBD1. The specimen sequenced was peripheral blood. For the CDR3, the DNA is TGCGCCAGCAGCCCAAAGACAGGGGGCCCTTGGGGCTACACCTTC. This translates into CASSPKTGGPWGYTF.